Following are 22 T cell receptor beta chains from one sample sequenced in a study of control samples from healthy donors and cancer patients. Libraries were prepared by immunoSEQ multiplex PCR; TCRdb keeps only in-frame clonotypes and omits some of them. This table holds about 170,000 clones, just under 95% found once. Sequencing was performed on blood. These receptors all come from a woman in her sixties or seventies in good health.

This sequence joins TRBV7-2 and TRBJ1-1, with 9 bases identical to TRBD1. This CDR3 is 14 amino acids long. V dropped 5 bases and J dropped 1; count of bases not matched to a gene: 2. Germline assignment: CDR1 SGHTA and CDR2 FQGNSA. This CDR3 is CASSVGQGNTEAFF. CDR3 nucleotide sequence: TGTGCCAGCAGCGTGGGACAGGGGAACACTGAAGCTTTCTTT.

This sequence joins TRBV19 and TRBJ1-2, with 9 bases identical to TRBD1. The V gene end was trimmed by 7 bases and the J gene end by 4 bases; junction bases not matched to a gene: 10. This CDR3 contains 15 residues. Germline CDR1 reads LNHDA; CDR2 reads SQIVND (reference sequence). Written as DNA, the CDR3 is TGTGCCAGTACTCCGGGACAGGGCCTATTCTATGGCTACACCTTC. It yields the protein CASTPGQGLFYGYTF.

This chain joins TRBV7-9 and TRBJ1-1; tentatively, D is TRBD1 (5 bases). Germline loops: CDR1 SEHNR, CDR2 FQNEAQ (reference sequence). CDR3 length equals 14 residues. V lost 5 bases and J lost 5, with 15 bases in between. The CDR3 loop is CASSKEGRGTEAFF. In DNA, the CDR3 is TGTGCCAGCAGCAAAGAGGGGCGAGGGACTGAAGCTTTCTTT.

The V gene is TRBV4-3, the J gene TRBJ2-7, with D unclear. This CDR3 spans 14 amino acids. The V gene lost 1 base and the J gene lost 0 bases, with 7 bases spanning the gap. The germline gives CDR1 LGHNA, CDR2 YSLEER. The CDR3 DNA reads TGCGCCAGCAGCCAAGTGGCCAGCTCCTACGAGCAGTACTTC. It codes for CASSQVASSYEQYF.

The V call is TRBV16, the J call TRBJ1-6; D not certain. The V end was cut by 0 bases, the J end by 0 bases, with 6 bases between. Germline V gene data show CDR1 as KGHSY and CDR2 as FQNENV. CDR3 length: 16 residues. In DNA form, the CDR3 reads TGTGCCAGCAGCCAATCCTGGAGCTCCTATAATTCACCCCTCCACTTT. Its protein product is CASSQSWSSYNSPLHF.

This chain joins TRBV30 and TRBJ1-5, with 7 bases lining up with TRBD1. Germline CDR1 and CDR2: GTSNPN and SVGIG (reference sequence). With V trimmed by 2 bases and J by 4 bases, 8 bases remained unmatched. The CDR3 is 15 amino acids. Here the CDR3 reads CAWSLTGVRNQPQHF. The CDR3 DNA reads TGTGCCTGGAGTCTAACAGGGGTGAGGAATCAGCCCCAGCATTTT.

DNA of the CDR3: TGTGCCAGCAGCTTAAGTCCCGGGACAGGTGGCACCGGGGAGCTGTTTTTT. Amino acids: CASSLSPGTGGTGELFF. This chain joins TRBV7-3 and TRBJ2-2, with 8 bases fitting TRBD1. Losses at the gene ends were 1 base for V and 4 bases for J; bases not matched to a gene: 8. This CDR3 region has 17 residues. Germline assignment: CDR1 SGHTA and CDR2 FQGTGA.

Note on this clone: This specimen includes other DNA sequences encoding the same CDR3. V and J are TRBV3-1 (or the pseudogene TRBV3-2) and TRBJ1-1; TRBD1 agrees at 10 bases. CDR3 size: 14 residues. The trim removed 5 bases at V and 4 bases at J, leaving 4 bases unmatched. CDR1 and CDR2 from the germline V gene are LGHDT and YNNKEL (reference sequence). This CDR3 is CASSGRDRGTEAFF. The DNA of the CDR3 is TGTGCCAGCAGCGGACGGGACAGGGGCACTGAAGCTTTCTTT.

V is TRBV19 and J is TRBJ2-1, with D possibly matching TRBD1 (5 bases). Germline values: CDR1 LNHDA, CDR2 SQIVND (reference sequence). The CDR3 is made up of 14 amino acids. The V end was cut by 6 bases, the J end by 4 bases, with 13 bases between. The CDR3 loop reads CASSSQGRYNEQFF. The CDR3 nucleotides read TGTGCCAGTAGCTCGCAGGGCCGATACAATGAGCAGTTCTTC.

The J gene is TRBJ2-5, the V gene TRBV7-9; D ambiguous. The CDR3 extends over 16 amino acids. The V and J ends lost 5 bases and 4 bases respectively, with 20 bases between them. Germline CDR1 SEHNR, CDR2 FQNEAQ (reference sequence). CDR3 residues: CASSILPHDTLETQYF. The CDR3 DNA reads TGTGCCAGCAGCATTCTGCCTCACGACACGTTAGAGACCCAGTACTTC.

The chain is built from TRBV4-3 and TRBJ1-6, with D maybe TRBD1 (5 bases). Germline CDR1 is LGHNA and CDR2 is YSLEER. Trimming pared 3 bases from V and 9 bases from J, leaving 21 bases between. CDR3 length equals 17 residues. CDR3 nucleotide sequence: TGCGCCAGCAGCCAGGGTTCGTTGGCCTCCGGGGGTTCACCCCTCCACTTT. Translated, it gives CASSQGSLASGGSPLHF.

V usage is TRBV10-2 and J usage is TRBJ1-2; no clear D. This CDR3 has 12 residues. Germline V CDR1 and CDR2: WSHSY, SAAADI. V was cut by 7 bases and J by 8 bases, with 14 bases left in between. CDR3 sequence (DNA): TGCGCCAGCACCGCGCCCGGAGAGGGCTACACCTTC. Its protein is CASTAPGEGYTF.

This rearrangement joins TRBV4-1 to TRBJ1-5; D remains ambiguous. Germline values: CDR1 MGHRA, CDR2 YSYEKL. This CDR3 contains 12 residues. The ends were cut back, 5 bases at V and 4 bases at J, with 6 bases in the middle. The CDR3 region is CASSYPNQPQHF. CDR3 nucleotide sequence: TGCGCCAGCAGCTACCCAAATCAGCCCCAGCATTTT.

The gene calls are TRBV7-2 and TRBJ1-2; D might be TRBD1 (6 bases). CDR3 length: 13 residues. Per germline, CDR1 SGHTA and CDR2 FQGNSA. V lost 4 bases to trimming and J lost 8 bases, with 14 bases between them. The CDR3 loop is CASSSTGREGYTF. DNA for the CDR3: TGTGCCAGCAGCTCCACAGGGAGGGAAGGCTACACCTTC.

This chain connects TRBV10-1 to TRBJ2-3, with 12 positions matching TRBD2. The junction had 5 bases not matched to a gene; V was cut back by 3 bases and J by 1 base. The CDR3 extends over 17 amino acids. Germline V CDR1 and CDR2: WNHNN, SYGVQD (reference sequence). CDR3 region: CASSDPRLAGGTDTQYF. DNA of the CDR3: TGCGCCAGCAGTGATCCCCGACTAGCGGGGGGCACAGATACGCAGTATTTT.

The gene calls are TRBV4-3 and TRBJ1-2, with D tentatively TRBD1 (6 bases). Deletions cut 4 bases from V and 2 bases from J, with 11 bases between. The CDR3 has 14 residues. Germline values: CDR1 LGHNA, CDR2 YSLEER. The CDR3 coding sequence is TGCGCCAGCAGCCCGGACAGCCTCAACTATGGCTACACCTTC. Translation: CASSPDSLNYGYTF.

V usage is TRBV2 and J usage is TRBJ1-6; tentatively, D is TRBD1 (5 bases). CDR1 SNHLY and CDR2 FYNNEI come from the germline V gene. The CDR3 has 14 amino acids. Trimming shortened V by 5 bases and J by 10 bases, and 15 bases separated the two germline ends. CDR3 protein: CASSNGRGGSPLHF. The CDR3 nucleotides are TGTGCCAGCAGTAACGGCCGCGGGGGATCACCCCTCCACTTT.

The J gene is TRBJ2-2, the V gene TRBV5-1; 7 nucleotides match TRBD1. The CDR3 spans 15 residues. From germline, CDR1 is SGHRS and CDR2 YFSETQ. The trim removed 4 bases at V and 5 bases at J, leaving 8 bases unmatched. The CDR3 is CASSTTGSGTGELFF. CDR3 DNA: TGCGCCAGCAGCACGACAGGGTCGGGAACCGGGGAGCTGTTTTTT.

The chain is built from TRBV5-1 and TRBJ2-7; the D gene is possibly TRBD1 (6 bases). The length of the CDR3 is 14 residues. Trimming removed 1 base at V and 6 bases at J, with 14 bases between. Looked up from germline, CDR1 is SGHRS and CDR2 is YFSETQ. CDR3 nucleotide sequence: TGCGCCAGCAGCTTGACCCCAGGGGTTAGCGAGCAGTACTTC. Translated: CASSLTPGVSEQYF.

This chain links TRBV5-1 with TRBJ2-4; perhaps D is TRBD1 or TRBD2 (5 bases each). The CDR3 sequence is 20 residues long. Per germline, CDR1 SGHRS and CDR2 YFSETQ. Between the trimmed V and J ends, which lost 1 base and 0 bases, there was a span of 23 bases. The CDR3 nucleotides read TGCGCCAGCAGCTTGTGGCGCCGGGGCCAGTCCTGGTTAGCCAAAAACATTCAGTACTTC. It translates to CASSLWRRGQSWLAKNIQYF.

The chain couples TRBV25-1 to TRBJ1-2, with D possibly TRBD1 on 5 matching bases. The CDR3 runs 14 residues. Germline-derived CDR1 and CDR2 are MGHDK and SYGVNS. V was trimmed by 0 bases and J by 6 bases, leaving 11 bases between them. The CDR3 DNA sequence: TGTGCCAGCAGTGAATATTTCCGGGGCCATGGCTACACCTTC. Amino acid sequence: CASSEYFRGHGYTF.

V gene TRBV18 combines with J gene TRBJ2-3, with 8 bases identical to TRBD1. The CDR3 spans 17 residues. From germline, CDR1 is KGHSH and CDR2 LQKENI. V dropped 0 bases and J dropped 0; count of bases not matched to a gene: 5. The CDR3 is CASSPPGRGLSTDTQYF. For the CDR3, the DNA is TGTGCCAGCTCACCACCGGGCAGGGGGCTTAGCACAGATACGCAGTATTTT.